This T cell receptor beta chain appears in the sequencing data of a study of Tregs in tolerant kidney transplant recipients. On this clone itself: Its antigen is not identified.

The study, taken as a whole, reports: Activated donor B cell expansion appeared to reveal the most relevant donor-specific TCRbeta repertoire.

Regulatory T cells were sorted from thawed PBMCs rested overnight at 37°C with 200 IU/ml IL-2. CDR1 is MDHEN and CDR2 is SYDVKM in the germline V gene. V was cut by 2 bases and J by 8 bases, with 13 bases left in between. The length of the CDR3 is 13 residues. Some clones are missing from TCRdb's copy, which holds only in-frame ones; the method was immunoSEQ multiplex PCR. The sample has 55,000 to 80,000 clones; under 98% are singletons. This chain uses TRBV28 with TRBJ2-7; D may be TRBD1 (5 bases). This receptor was identified in a human donor who received a combined kidney and bone marrow transplant. This specimen was Tregs from blood, taken before the transplant. DNA for the CDR3: TGTGCCAGCAGTTTAGGCAGGGCCTATAAGCAGTACTTC. It codes for CASSLGRAYKQYF.